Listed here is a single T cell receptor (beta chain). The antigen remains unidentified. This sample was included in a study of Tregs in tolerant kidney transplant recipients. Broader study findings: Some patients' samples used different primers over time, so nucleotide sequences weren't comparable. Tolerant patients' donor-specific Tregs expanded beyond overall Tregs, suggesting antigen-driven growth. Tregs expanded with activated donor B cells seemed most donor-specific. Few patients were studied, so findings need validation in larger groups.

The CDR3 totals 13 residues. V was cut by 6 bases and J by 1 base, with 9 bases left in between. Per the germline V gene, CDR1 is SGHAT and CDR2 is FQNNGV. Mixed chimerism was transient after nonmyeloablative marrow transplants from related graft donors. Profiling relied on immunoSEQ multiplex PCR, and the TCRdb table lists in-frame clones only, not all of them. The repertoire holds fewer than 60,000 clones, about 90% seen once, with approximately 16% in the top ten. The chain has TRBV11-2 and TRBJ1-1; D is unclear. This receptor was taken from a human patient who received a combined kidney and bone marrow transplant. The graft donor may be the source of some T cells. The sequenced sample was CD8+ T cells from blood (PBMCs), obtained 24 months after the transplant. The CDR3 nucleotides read TGTGCCAGCAGTTTTCGGGGGAACACTGAAGCTTTCTTT. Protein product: CASSFRGNTEAFF.